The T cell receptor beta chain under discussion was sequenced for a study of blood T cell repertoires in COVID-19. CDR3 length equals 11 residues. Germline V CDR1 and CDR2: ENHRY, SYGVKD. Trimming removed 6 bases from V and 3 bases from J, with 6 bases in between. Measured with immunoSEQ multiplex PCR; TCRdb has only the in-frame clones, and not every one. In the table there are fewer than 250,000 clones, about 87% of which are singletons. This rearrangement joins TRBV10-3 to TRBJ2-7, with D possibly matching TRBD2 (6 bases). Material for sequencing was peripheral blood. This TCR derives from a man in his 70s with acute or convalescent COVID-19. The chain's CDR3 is CAISGSYEQYF. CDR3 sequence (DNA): TGTGCCATCAGCGGGAGCTACGAGCAGTACTTC.